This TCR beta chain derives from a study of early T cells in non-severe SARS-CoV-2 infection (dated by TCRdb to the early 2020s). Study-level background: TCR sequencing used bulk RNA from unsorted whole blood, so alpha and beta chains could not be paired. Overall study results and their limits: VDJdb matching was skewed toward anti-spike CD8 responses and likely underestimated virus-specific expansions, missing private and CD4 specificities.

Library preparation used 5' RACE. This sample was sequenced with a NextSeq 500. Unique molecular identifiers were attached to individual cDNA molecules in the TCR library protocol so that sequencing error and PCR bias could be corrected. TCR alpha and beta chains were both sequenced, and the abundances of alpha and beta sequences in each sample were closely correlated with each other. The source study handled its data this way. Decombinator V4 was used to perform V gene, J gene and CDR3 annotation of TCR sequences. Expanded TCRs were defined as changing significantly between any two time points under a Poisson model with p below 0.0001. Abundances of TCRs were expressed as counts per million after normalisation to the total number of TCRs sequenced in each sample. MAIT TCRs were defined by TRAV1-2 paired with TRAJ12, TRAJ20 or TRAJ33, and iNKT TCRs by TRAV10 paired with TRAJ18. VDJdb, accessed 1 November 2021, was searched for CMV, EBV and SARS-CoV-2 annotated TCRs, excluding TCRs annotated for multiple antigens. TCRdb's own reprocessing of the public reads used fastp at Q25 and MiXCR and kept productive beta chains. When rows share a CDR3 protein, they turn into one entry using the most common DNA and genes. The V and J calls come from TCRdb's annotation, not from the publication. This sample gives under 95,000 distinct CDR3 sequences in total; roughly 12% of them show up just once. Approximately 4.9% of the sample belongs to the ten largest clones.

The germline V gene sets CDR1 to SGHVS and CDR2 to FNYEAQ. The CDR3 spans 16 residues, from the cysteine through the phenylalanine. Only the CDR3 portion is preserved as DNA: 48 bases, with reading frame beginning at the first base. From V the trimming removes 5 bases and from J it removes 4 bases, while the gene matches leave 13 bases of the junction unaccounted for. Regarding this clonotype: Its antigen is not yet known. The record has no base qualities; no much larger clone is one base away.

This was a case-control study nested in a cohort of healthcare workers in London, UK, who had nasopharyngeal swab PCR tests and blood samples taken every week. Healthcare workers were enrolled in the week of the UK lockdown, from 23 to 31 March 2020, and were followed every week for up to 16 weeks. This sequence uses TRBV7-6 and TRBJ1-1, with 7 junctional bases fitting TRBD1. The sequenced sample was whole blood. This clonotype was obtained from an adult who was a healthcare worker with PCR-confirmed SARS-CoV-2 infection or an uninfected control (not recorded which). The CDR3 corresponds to CASSRQGAGAATEAFF. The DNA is TGTGCCAGCAGCAGACAGGGAGCGGGGGCGGCCACTGAAGCTTTCTTT.